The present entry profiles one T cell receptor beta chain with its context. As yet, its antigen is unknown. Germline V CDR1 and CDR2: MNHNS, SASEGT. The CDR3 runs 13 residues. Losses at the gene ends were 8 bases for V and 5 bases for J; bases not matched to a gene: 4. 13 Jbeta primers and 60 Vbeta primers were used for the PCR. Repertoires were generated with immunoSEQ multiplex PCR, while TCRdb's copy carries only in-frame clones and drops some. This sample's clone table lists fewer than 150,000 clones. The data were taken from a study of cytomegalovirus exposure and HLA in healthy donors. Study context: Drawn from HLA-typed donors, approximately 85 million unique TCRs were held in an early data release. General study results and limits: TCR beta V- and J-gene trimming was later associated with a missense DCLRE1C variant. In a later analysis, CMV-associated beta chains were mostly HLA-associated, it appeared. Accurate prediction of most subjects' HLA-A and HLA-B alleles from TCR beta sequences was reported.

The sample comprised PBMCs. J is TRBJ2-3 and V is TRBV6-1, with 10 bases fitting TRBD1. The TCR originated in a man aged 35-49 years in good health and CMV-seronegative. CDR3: CASSGTGVDTQYF. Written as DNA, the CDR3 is TGTGCCAGCTCCGGGACAGGGGTAGATACGCAGTATTTT.